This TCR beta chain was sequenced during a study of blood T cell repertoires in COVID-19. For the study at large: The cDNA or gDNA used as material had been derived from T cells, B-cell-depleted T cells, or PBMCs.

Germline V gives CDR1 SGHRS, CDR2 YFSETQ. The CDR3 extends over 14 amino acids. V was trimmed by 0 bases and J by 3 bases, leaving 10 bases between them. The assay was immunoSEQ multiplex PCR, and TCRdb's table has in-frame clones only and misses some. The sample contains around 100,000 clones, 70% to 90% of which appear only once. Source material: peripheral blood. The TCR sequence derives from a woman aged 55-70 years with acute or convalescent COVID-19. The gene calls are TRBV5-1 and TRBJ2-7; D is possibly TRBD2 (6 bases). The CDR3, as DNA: TGCGCCAGCAGCTTGGACGGGAGAGGCTACGAGCAGTACTTC. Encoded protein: CASSLDGRGYEQYF.